The 31 T cell receptor beta chains reported below all come from one sample, sequenced in a study of T cell responses to AZD1222 COVID-19 vaccine. The table came from immunoSEQ multiplex PCR; TCRdb's copy has only in-frame clones and leaves some out. The data show 250,000 to 300,000 clones, with 90% to 95% seen just once and 0.5% to 0.65% held by the top ten. The specimen comprised peripheral blood, sampled 28 days after the second AZD1222 dose. The receptors stem from an adult who received the AZD1222 COVID-19 vaccine.

This clone has just a few counts. This chain links TRBV7-9 with TRBJ2-1; TRBD1 aligns across 7 bases. The germline gives CDR1 SEHNR, CDR2 FQNEAQ (reference sequence). The CDR3 is 15 residues long. The J segment lost 5 bases and the V segment lost 5 bases, leaving 9 bases of the junction unmatched. The CDR3, as DNA: TGTGCCAGCAGCCCCAGGGGGAATCGGAACAATGAGCAGTTCTTC. Encoded protein: CASSPRGNRNNEQFF.

The chain recombines TRBV3-1 (or the pseudogene TRBV3-2) with TRBJ2-1, with TRBD2 as a possible D gene (6 bases). Trimming shortened V by 2 bases and J by 6 bases, and 14 bases separated the two germline ends. Germline V gene lookup returns CDR1 LGHDT and CDR2 YNNKEL (reference sequence). The CDR3 extends over 15 amino acids. CDR3 nucleotide sequence: TGTGCCAGCAGCCAACGAGGCCGGGGGATCAATGAGCAGTTCTTC. Protein sequence: CASSQRGRGINEQFF.

The gene calls are TRBV5-1 and TRBJ1-2, with D possibly TRBD1 on 6 matching bases. The germline V and J ends were trimmed by 0 bases and 7 bases, with 16 bases remaining between them. The CDR3 runs to 15 residues. The germline V gene has CDR1 SGHRS and CDR2 YFSETQ. CDR3 nucleotides: TGCGCCAGCAGCTTGGGTACAACAGGGTCCAGTGGCTACACCTTC. As protein: CASSLGTTGSSGYTF.

The genes are TRBV7-2 and TRBJ1-5, with 8 nucleotides matching TRBD1. Trimming took 5 bases from V and 6 from J; bases not matched to a gene: 9. The germline gives CDR1 SGHTA, CDR2 FQGNSA. The CDR3 extends over 15 amino acids. The CDR3 sequence is CASSTRQGRGQPQHF. For the CDR3, the DNA is TGTGCCAGCAGCACAAGACAGGGGCGGGGTCAGCCCCAGCATTTT.

The J gene is TRBJ2-3, the V gene TRBV18; the D call may be TRBD1 or TRBD2 (5 bases each). Germline V gene lookup returns CDR1 KGHSH and CDR2 LQKENI. The ends were cut back, 6 bases at V and 0 bases at J, with 13 bases in the middle. This CDR3 has 15 residues. The CDR3 DNA is TGTGCCAGCTCGACACTTGGGGGAAGCACAGATACGCAGTATTTT. Translation: CASSTLGGSTDTQYF.

The chain uses TRBV28 and TRBJ1-2, with no clear D. CDR1 and CDR2 (germline): MDHEN, SYDVKM. The CDR3 has 12 residues. Trimming removed 5 bases at V and 5 bases at J, with 9 bases between. The CDR3 spells CASSGREYGYTF. CDR3 DNA: TGTGCCAGCAGTGGCCGGGAGTATGGCTACACCTTC.

The CDR3 reads CASSLWSNQPQHF. The DNA of the CDR3 is TGTGCCAGCAGCTTGTGGTCCAATCAGCCCCAGCATTTT. The chain couples TRBV5-5 to TRBJ1-5; D is uncertain. Trimming removed 1 base from V and 3 bases from J, with 5 bases in between. The CDR3 runs 13 residues. Germline CDR1 SGHKS, CDR2 YYEKEE (reference sequence). Using reference TRBV5-5 and TRBJ1-5 for the parts outside the CDR3, the full variable domain is DAGVTQSPTHLIKTRGQQVTLRCSPISGHKSVSWYQQVLGQGPQFIFQYYEKEERGRGNFPDRFSARQFPNYSSELNVNALLLGDSALYLCASSLWSNQPQHFGDGTRLSIL.

This clone was seen a single time. V usage is TRBV7-8 and J usage is TRBJ2-7, with 8 bases aligning to TRBD2. The CDR3 covers 15 residues. The germline V gene encodes CDR1 SGHVS and CDR2 FQNEAQ. The junction had 2 bases not matched to a gene; V was cut back by 1 base and J by 0 bases. The CDR3 here is CASSLGGGSSYEQYF. The CDR3 nucleotides read TGTGCCAGCAGCTTAGGCGGGGGGAGCTCCTACGAGCAGTACTTC.

V gene TRBV24-1 combines with J gene TRBJ2-2; a weak D match, TRBD2 (6 bases). The germline gives CDR1 KGHDR, CDR2 SFDVKD. CDR3 length: 13 amino acids. The germline V and J ends were trimmed by 5 bases and 7 bases, with 10 bases remaining between them. DNA for the CDR3: TGTGCCACCAGTGCGCGGGGCGGCGGGGAGCTGTTTTTT. This encodes CATSARGGGELFF.

V and J are TRBV5-4 and TRBJ1-4, with D hard to call. V gave up 4 bases and J gave up 7 bases, with 11 bases separating them. This CDR3 has 13 amino acids. Germline values: CDR1 SGHNT, CDR2 YYREEE (reference sequence). The CDR3 here is CASSVGGVEKLFF. CDR3 in DNA: TGTGCCAGCAGCGTCGGCGGGGTTGAAAAACTGTTTTTT.

The V and J genes are TRBV5-1 and TRBJ2-1; 10 bases are a match to TRBD2. V gave up 0 bases and J gave up 1 base; unmatched junction bases: 16. Per germline, CDR1 SGHRS and CDR2 YFSETQ. CDR3 length equals 21 residues. The CDR3 coding sequence is TGCGCCAGCAGCTTGGCTGGGATTCTAGCGGGAGCACAGGGGTCCTACAATGAGCAGTTCTTC. Its translation: CASSLAGILAGAQGSYNEQFF.

The chain couples TRBV7-2 to TRBJ1-1; possibly TRBD1 for D (5 bases). V shed 3 bases and J shed 7 bases, with 15 bases lying between them. Looked up from germline, CDR1 is SGHTA and CDR2 is FQGNSA. CDR3 size: 14 residues. The CDR3 DNA reads as TGTGCCAGCAGCTTGCGGGGGAAGGAGGGTGAAGCTTTCTTT. It yields the protein CASSLRGKEGEAFF.

The chain has TRBV28 and TRBJ1-2; D not resolved. CDR1 MDHEN and CDR2 SYDVKM come from the germline V gene. The CDR3 is made up of 15 amino acids. The V gene lost 6 bases and the J gene lost 4 bases, with 18 bases spanning the gap. CDR3 loop: CASRYSPGRGYGYTF. The CDR3 DNA follows: TGTGCCAGCAGGTACTCACCAGGCCGGGGCTATGGCTACACCTTC.

CDR3: CASSYSYGNSDYGYTF. For the CDR3, the DNA is TGTGCCAGCAGTTACTCATATGGGAACAGTGACTATGGCTACACCTTC. This chain connects TRBV6-6 to TRBJ1-2, with D uncertain. This CDR3 contains 16 residues. V was trimmed by 0 bases and J by 3 bases, leaving 14 bases between them. The germline CDR1 and CDR2 sequences are MNHNY and SVGAGI (reference sequence).

The genes are TRBV4-2 and TRBJ2-1; TRBD1 aligns across 7 bases. Germline V CDR1 and CDR2: LGHNA, YNFKEQ. The J segment lost 15 bases and the V segment lost 4 bases, leaving 9 bases of the junction unmatched. The CDR3 has 12 residues. The CDR3, as DNA: TGTGCCAGCAGCCCCGGGACAGTGAGACGGTTCTTC. Its translation: CASSPGTVRRFF.

The gene calls are TRBV5-4 and TRBJ1-3; no definite D call. Germline V lookup: CDR1 SGHNT, CDR2 YYREEE (reference sequence). The CDR3 is 15 amino acids. Trimming left V 0 bases short and J 0 bases short, with 7 bases between. This chain's CDR3 is CASSLGAASGNTIYF. Here the CDR3 DNA reads TGTGCCAGCAGCTTGGGGGCAGCCTCTGGAAACACCATATATTTT.

The J gene is TRBJ2-7, the V gene TRBV5-1, with D perhaps TRBD1 or TRBD2 (9 bases each). Germline CDR1 and CDR2: SGHRS and YFSETQ. The V and J ends lost 4 bases and 7 bases respectively, with 18 bases between them. This CDR3 region has 14 residues. This CDR3 is CASSPSGTGWEQYF. CDR3 DNA sequence: TGCGCCAGCAGCCCTAGCGGGACAGGGTGGGAGCAGTACTTC.

The chain couples TRBV19 to TRBJ2-7, with 7 positions matching TRBD2. Trimming took 9 bases from V and 1 from J; bases not matched to a gene: 6. The CDR3 extends over 13 amino acids. Per the germline V gene, CDR1 is LNHDA and CDR2 is SQIVND (reference sequence). CDR3 sequence: CARTSGGSYEQYF. CDR3 nucleotides: TGTGCCAGAACATCGGGGGGTTCCTACGAGCAGTACTTC. The full variable domain, in which reference TRBV19 and TRBJ2-7 provide the parts outside the CDR3, is DGGITQSPKYLFRKEGQNVTLSCEQNLNHDAMYWYRQDPGQGLRLIYYSQIVNDFQKGDIAEGYSVSREKKESFPLTVTSAQKNPTAFYLCARTSGGSYEQYFGPGTRLTVT.

With respect to this clone: Other DNA sequences within the sample encode an identical CDR3. The rearrangement links TRBV3-1 (or the pseudogene TRBV3-2) to TRBJ1-1; D gene ambiguous. The germline CDR1 and CDR2 sequences are LGHDT and YNNKEL (reference sequence). The CDR3 has 14 residues. Trimming cost V 0 bases and J 1 base, with 6 bases left between them. CDR3 coding DNA: TGTGCCAGCAGCCAAGATCTCCCGAACACTGAAGCTTTCTTT. As protein: CASSQDLPNTEAFF.

This chain's CDR3 is CASSLAPRQGFTNTGELFF. The CDR3 coding sequence is TGTGCCAGCAGCTTAGCTCCCAGGCAAGGATTCACGAACACCGGGGAGCTGTTTTTT. This rearrangement joins TRBV7-6 to TRBJ2-2; D gene uncertain. Deletions cut 0 bases from V and 0 bases from J, with 17 bases between. CDR3 length equals 19 residues. CDR1 and CDR2 from the germline V gene are SGHVS and FNYEAQ.

The V call is TRBV25-1, the J call TRBJ2-1, with 14 bases that match TRBD2. This CDR3 spans 16 amino acids. Germline assignment: CDR1 MGHDK and CDR2 SYGVNS. Trimming took 7 bases from V and 4 from J; bases not matched to a gene: 6. CDR3 nucleotides: TGTGCCAGCACCCGTGGGACTAGCGGGGGTTACAATGAGCAGTTCTTC. This encodes CASTRGTSGGYNEQFF.

This chain joins TRBV2 and TRBJ2-6; unclear D gene. This CDR3 has 14 amino acids. The germline V gene has CDR1 SNHLY and CDR2 FYNNEI. The V gene lost 11 bases and the J gene lost 0 bases, with 11 bases spanning the gap. In DNA form, the CDR3 reads TGTGCCGGTAAATCCGTCTCTGGGGCCAACGTCCTGACTTTC. Translating gives CAGKSVSGANVLTF.

The CDR3 spells CASSATGTGNTEAFF. DNA for the CDR3: TGTGCCAGCAGCGCAACCGGGACAGGGAACACTGAAGCTTTCTTT. The chain recombines TRBV11-3 with TRBJ1-1; 8 positions match TRBD1. V lost 5 bases, J lost 1 base, and 6 bases stayed unmatched. This CDR3 has 15 residues. The germline gives CDR1 SGHNT, CDR2 YENEEA.

This chain connects TRBV14 to TRBJ1-2; no definite D call. This CDR3 contains 13 residues. Trimming took 1 base from V and 8 from J, leaving 11 bases between them. The germline CDR1 and CDR2 sequences are SGHDN and FVKESK. CDR3 loop: CASSQVVREGYTF. The CDR3 DNA sequence: TGTGCCAGCAGCCAAGTAGTCCGGGAAGGCTACACCTTC. Filled out from reference TRBV14 and TRBJ1-2, the complete variable domain reads EAGVTQFPSHSVIEKGQTVTLRCDPISGHDNLYWYRRVMGKEIKFLLHFVKESKQDESGMPNNRFLAERTGGTYSTLKVQPAELEDSGVYFCASSQVVREGYTFGSGTRLTVV.

The gene calls are TRBV5-1 and TRBJ2-1; 8 nucleotides line up with TRBD1. Per the germline V gene, CDR1 is SGHRS and CDR2 is YFSETQ. The V gene end was trimmed by 5 bases and the J gene end by 0 bases; junction bases not matched to a gene: 1. The CDR3 consists of 14 residues. In DNA form, the CDR3 reads TGCGCCAGCAGTGGGACAGGCTCCTACAATGAGCAGTTCTTC. It is translated as CASSGTGSYNEQFF. Combining the CDR3 with reference TRBV5-1 and TRBJ2-1 gives the whole variable domain KAGVTQTPRYLIKTRGQQVTLSCSPISGHRSVSWYQQTPGQGLQFLFEYFSETQRNKGNFPGRFSGRQFSNSRSEMNVSTLELGDSALYLCASSGTGSYNEQFFGPGTRLTVL.

This chain uses TRBV7-2 with TRBJ1-2; TRBD1 matches at 11 bases. This CDR3 region has 15 residues. V was clipped by 3 bases and J by 2 bases; unmatched bases: 2. Germline CDR1 reads SGHTA; CDR2 reads FQGNSA. CDR3 in amino acids: CASSFGTGGNYGYTF. The CDR3 nucleotides read TGTGCCAGCAGCTTCGGGACAGGGGGAAACTATGGCTACACCTTC.

The chain recombines TRBV5-1 with TRBJ1-2; TRBD1 might be the D (6 bases). The length of the CDR3 is 14 residues. Germline CDR1 and CDR2: SGHRS and YFSETQ. With 2 bases removed from V and 7 bases from J, the gap between germline ends came to 15 bases. The CDR3 DNA reads as TGCGCCAGCAGCTTTGGCGACCGGACAGCTGGCTACACCTTC. Translated: CASSFGDRTAGYTF. The variable domain in full, with the rest retrieved from reference TRBV5-1 and TRBJ1-2, is KAGVTQTPRYLIKTRGQQVTLSCSPISGHRSVSWYQQTPGQGLQFLFEYFSETQRNKGNFPGRFSGRQFSNSRSEMNVSTLELGDSALYLCASSFGDRTAGYTFGSGTRLTVV.

The chain uses TRBV5-1 and TRBJ1-1; 7 bases match TRBD1. Looked up from germline, CDR1 is SGHRS and CDR2 is YFSETQ. This CDR3 comprises 15 residues. Trimming at V came to 0 bases and at J to 4 bases, leaving 6 bases not matched to a gene. The CDR3 region has the DNA TGCGCCAGCAGCTTGGCCCCCCAGGGGGGCACTGAAGCTTTCTTT. As protein: CASSLAPQGGTEAFF.

The V call is TRBV27, the J call TRBJ2-1, with 7 bases that match TRBD1. Germline CDR1 is MNHEY and CDR2 is SMNVEV (reference sequence). Trimming removed 6 bases from V and 9 bases from J; junction bases left unmatched: 14. CDR3 size: 15 residues. The CDR3 nucleotides read TGTGCCAGCAGCTCTCAGGGACAGAGCTTAGGTGAGCAGTTCTTC. Amino acid sequence: CASSSQGQSLGEQFF.

The chain carries TRBV28 and TRBJ1-2; 8 nucleotides line up with TRBD1. Trimming took 6 bases from V and 7 from J; bases not matched to a gene: 7. The CDR3 totals 13 residues. Germline V CDR1 and CDR2: MDHEN, SYDVKM. The CDR3 region is CASRSRGQAGYTF. CDR3 nucleotides: TGTGCCAGCAGGTCCAGGGGGCAGGCTGGCTACACCTTC.

This sequence joins TRBV5-1 and TRBJ1-2; D is ambiguous. The CDR3 length is 15 residues. V shed 0 bases and J shed 0 bases, with 9 bases lying between them. Germline values: CDR1 SGHRS, CDR2 YFSETQ. CDR3 DNA sequence: TGCGCCAGCAGCTTGGAGTCAGCAGCTAACTATGGCTACACCTTC. Translated: CASSLESAANYGYTF.